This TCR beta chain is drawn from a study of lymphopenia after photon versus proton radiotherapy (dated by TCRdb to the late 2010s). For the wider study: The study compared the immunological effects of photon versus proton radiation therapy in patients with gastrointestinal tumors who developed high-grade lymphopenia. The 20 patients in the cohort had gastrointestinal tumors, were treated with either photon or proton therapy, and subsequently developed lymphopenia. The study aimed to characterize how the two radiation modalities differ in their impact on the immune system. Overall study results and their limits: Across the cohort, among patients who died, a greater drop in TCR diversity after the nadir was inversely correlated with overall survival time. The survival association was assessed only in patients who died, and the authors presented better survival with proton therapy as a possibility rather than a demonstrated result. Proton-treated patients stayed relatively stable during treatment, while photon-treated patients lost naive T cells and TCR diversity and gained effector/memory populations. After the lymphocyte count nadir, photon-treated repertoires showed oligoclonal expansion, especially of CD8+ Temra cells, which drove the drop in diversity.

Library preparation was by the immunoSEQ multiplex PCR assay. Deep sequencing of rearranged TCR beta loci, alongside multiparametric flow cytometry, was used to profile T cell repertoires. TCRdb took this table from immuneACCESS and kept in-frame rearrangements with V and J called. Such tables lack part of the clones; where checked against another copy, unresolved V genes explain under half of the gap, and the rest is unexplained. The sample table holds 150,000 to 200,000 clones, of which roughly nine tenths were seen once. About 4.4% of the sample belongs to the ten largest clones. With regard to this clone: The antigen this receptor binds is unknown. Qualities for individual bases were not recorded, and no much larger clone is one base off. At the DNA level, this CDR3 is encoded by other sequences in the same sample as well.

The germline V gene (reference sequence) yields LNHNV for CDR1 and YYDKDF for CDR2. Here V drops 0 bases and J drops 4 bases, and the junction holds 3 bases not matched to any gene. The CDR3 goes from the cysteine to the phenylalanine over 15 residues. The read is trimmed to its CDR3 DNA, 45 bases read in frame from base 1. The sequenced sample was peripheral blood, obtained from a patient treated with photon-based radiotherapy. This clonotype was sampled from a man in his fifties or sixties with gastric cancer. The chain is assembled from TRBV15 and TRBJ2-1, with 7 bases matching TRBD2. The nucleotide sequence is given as TGTGCCACCAGCAGAGATCGGGGACTATACAATGAGCAGTTCTTC. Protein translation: CATSRDRGLYNEQFF.